A single sample is the source of the 5 T cell receptor beta chains below, sequenced in a study of blood T cell repertoires in COVID-19. Using immunoSEQ multiplex PCR, the repertoire was profiled, and TCRdb retains in-frame clones only, with some absent. Found here are tens of thousands of clones, about four fifths of them singletons; the top ten hold about 2.5%. The source material was peripheral blood. The receptors were sampled from a man aged 45-65 years with acute or convalescent COVID-19.

V and J are TRBV12-3 or TRBV12-4 and TRBJ1-5; no clear D gene. V gave up 2 bases and J gave up 4 bases, with 6 bases separating them. The CDR3 length is 13 residues. The CDR3 region is CASSLSRNQPQHF. CDR3 bases: TGTGCCAGCAGTTTATCCAGGAATCAGCCCCAGCATTTT.

This clone was recorded only once. The J gene is TRBJ2-4, the V gene TRBV10-3; tentatively, D is TRBD2 (6 bases). The CDR3 spans 17 residues. The ends were cut back, 2 bases at V and 0 bases at J, with 14 bases in the middle. Per germline, CDR1 ENHRY and CDR2 SYGVKD. In DNA form, the CDR3 reads TGTGCCATCAGTGAGGGGGACTTTCAAAAAGCCAAAAACATTCAGTACTTC. Amino acids: CAISEGDFQKAKNIQYF.

This clone was seen a handful of times. The V call is TRBV20-1, the J call TRBJ1-5, with D unclear. This CDR3 has 11 amino acids. Trimming shortened V by 6 bases and J by 7 bases, and 10 bases separated the two germline ends. CDR1 and CDR2 from the germline V gene are DFQATT and SNEGSKA (reference sequence). The CDR3 DNA reads as TGCAGTGCCGTTCTCGGGCAGCCCCAGCATTTT. Encoded protein: CSAVLGQPQHF.

The table lists this clone with a few counts. The rearrangement links TRBV2 to TRBJ1-2; D is perhaps TRBD1 (5 bases). The CDR3 loop spans 14 amino acids. The V and J ends lost 6 bases and 0 bases respectively, with 11 bases between them. CDR1 is SNHLY and CDR2 is FYNNEI in the germline V gene. CDR3 sequence reads: CASSLQETNYGYTF. CDR3 nucleotide sequence: TGTGCCAGCAGCTTACAGGAGACTAACTATGGCTACACCTTC.

The chain carries TRBV15 and TRBJ1-1, with D unclear. V was cut by 1 base and J by 1 base, with 10 bases left in between. The germline V gene has CDR1 LNHNV and CDR2 YYDKDF (reference sequence). CDR3 length equals 15 residues. The CDR3 DNA is TGTGCCACCAGCAGAGCTGTGTCCAGGAACACTGAAGCTTTCTTT. Its translation is CATSRAVSRNTEAFF.